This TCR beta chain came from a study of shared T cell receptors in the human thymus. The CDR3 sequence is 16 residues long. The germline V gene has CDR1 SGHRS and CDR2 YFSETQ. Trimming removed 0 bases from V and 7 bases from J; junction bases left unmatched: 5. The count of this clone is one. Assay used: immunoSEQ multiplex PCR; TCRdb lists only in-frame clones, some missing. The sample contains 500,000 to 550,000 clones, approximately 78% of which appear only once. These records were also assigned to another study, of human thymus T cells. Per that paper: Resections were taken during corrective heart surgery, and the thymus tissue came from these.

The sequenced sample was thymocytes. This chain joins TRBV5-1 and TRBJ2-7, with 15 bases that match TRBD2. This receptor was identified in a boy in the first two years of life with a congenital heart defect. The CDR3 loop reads CASSLGTSGRAREQYF. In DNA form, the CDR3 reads TGCGCCAGCAGCTTGGGGACTAGCGGGAGGGCTAGAGAGCAGTACTTC.